This T cell receptor (beta chain) was identified in a study of CD8+ T cells in alopecia areata. This clone was seen more than once but under ten times. With V trimmed by 6 bases and J by 5 bases, 4 bases remained unmatched. This CDR3 region has 14 residues. In germline, CDR1 is ENHRY, CDR2 SYGVKD. Reverse transcribed after extraction, RNA yielded cDNA as the sequencing template. TCRdb's copy holds only in-frame clones and misses some; the assay was immunoSEQ multiplex PCR. The data hold over 150,000 clones, with 55% to 70% observed a single time. The treatment here: oral pan-JAK inhibitor, 5-10 mg twice daily.

This clonotype was obtained from a human donor with alopecia areata. This rearrangement joins TRBV10-3 to TRBJ2-1, with 10 bases that match TRBD2. The material sequenced was CD4+ T cells sorted from blood, taken at week 24, from a patient treated with tofacitinib. The CDR3 region has the DNA TGTGCCATCAGGGCAGCGGGGGGGAACAATGAGCAGTTCTTC. This encodes CAIRAAGGNNEQFF.